A single TCR beta chain is shown here with its context. Antigen specificity is unknown. The authors made TCR beta libraries by quantitative 5'-RACE with molecular barcodes. TCRdb redid the calling of the 5' RACE reads with MiXCR, one entry per CDR3 protein. The sample consists of some 350,000 distinct CDR3 sequences, 14% to 15% of them appearing once. Germline assignment: CDR1 LGHNA and CDR2 YNFKEQ. V lost 0 bases and J lost 4; bases outside the gene matches: 8. CDR3 length: 16 residues. This entry is derived from a study of CD8 T cells in ankylosing spondylitis. Study outcomes and limitations: There was reportedly significant enrichment of clones that were disease-linked in matched ankylosing spondylitis synovial fluid. Ankylosing spondylitis blood appeared to be characterized by a TCR beta motif of 7 to 9 highly homologous variants. Both synovial fluid and blood in reactive arthritis had previously been reported to carry some motif variants.

The rearrangement uses TRBV4-2 and TRBJ2-7; TRBD2 matches 8 bases. The clonotype comes from a male donor with ankylosing spondylitis or in good health (not recorded which). Sample: blood, either unsorted or a sorted T cell fraction (not recorded which). CDR3 coding DNA: TGTGCCAGCAGCCAAGAACCCTCGCTAGCGGGTTACGAGCAGTACTTC. This sequence encodes CASSQEPSLAGYEQYF.